This T cell receptor beta chain was sequenced during a study of shared clonotypes between healthy human individuals. From germline, CDR1 is MNHEY and CDR2 SVGAGI. The CDR3 sequence is 16 residues long. The germline V and J ends were trimmed by 2 bases and 2 bases, with 15 bases remaining between them. TCRdb keeps only in-frame clones here, not all; method: immunoSEQ multiplex PCR. The sample has about 2.4 million clones; approximately 90% are singletons. Sequencing used naive CD4+ T cells sorted from blood. The subset was: CD45RA+ positively selected. The receptor was isolated from a man between 18 and 35 years old in good health. The rearrangement joins TRBV6-5 to TRBJ2-5; D is perhaps TRBD2 (6 bases). Here the CDR3 DNA reads TGTGCCAGCAGTTACGGGAGTGGACGGGGGCAAGAGACCCAGTACTTC. Protein: CASSYGSGRGQETQYF.